What follows is one T cell receptor beta chain and its context. Its matching antigen is unknown. This specimen comes from a study of blood T cells in healthy people across ages. Whole-study results and caveats: Donor CMV status was unknown, possibly confounding expanded clonotype changes.

For the second PCR, which ran for 7 to 11 cycles, a sample-barcoded 5' primer and a J-beta primer mix were used. MiXCR was run by TCRdb on the 5' RACE reads, yielding one entry per CDR3 protein. The sample gives around 800,000 distinct CDR3 sequences, 50% to 65% of which show up once; around 40% is in the top ten. CDR1 is SGHTA, CDR2 FQGTGA, per germline. V shed 5 bases, J shed 6 bases, and the junction held 9 bases outside the gene matches. The CDR3 runs to 15 residues. Sequences were obtained from blood. The sequence derives from a man aged 80 or over in good health. The chain carries TRBV7-3 and TRBJ2-1; 8 positions match TRBD2. CDR3 coding DNA: TGTGCCAGCAGCGCCCAAGCGGGAGTTAGCAATGAGCAGTTCTTC. This sequence encodes CASSAQAGVSNEQFF.